Listed here are 30 T cell receptor beta chains from one sample, sequenced in a study of blood T cell repertoires in COVID-19. Assay: immunoSEQ multiplex PCR; the TCRdb copy retains only in-frame clones and omits some. The sample has hundreds of thousands of clones, 87% seen once. The sample was PBMCs or T cells enriched from blood (not recorded which). All receptors derive from a woman between 18 and 29 years old who had recovered from COVID-19.

The genes are TRBV24-1 and TRBJ1-2, with D possibly matching TRBD1 (5 bases). The CDR3 length is 14 residues. The V and J ends lost 1 base and 5 bases respectively, with 10 bases between them. Per the germline V gene, CDR1 is KGHDR and CDR2 is SFDVKD. The CDR3 region has the DNA TGTGCCACCAGTGATTTACGGCAGGGTTATGGCTACACCTTC. It codes for CATSDLRQGYGYTF.

Comment on this clone: Different DNA sequences within this sample yield the same CDR3. The chain uses TRBV9 and TRBJ2-7; D is perhaps TRBD2 (5 bases). The germline V and J ends were trimmed by 0 bases and 0 bases, with 7 bases remaining between them. The CDR3 sequence is 14 residues long. CDR1 and CDR2 (germline): SGDLS, YYNGEE. The CDR3, as DNA: TGTGCCAGCAGCGTAGCAAGCGGCTCCTACGAGCAGTACTTC. Its translation: CASSVASGSYEQYF.

The V and J genes are TRBV18 and TRBJ2-2; 7 positions match TRBD2. The germline gives CDR1 KGHSH, CDR2 LQKENI. The CDR3 is made up of 16 amino acids. The J segment lost 4 bases and the V segment lost 3 bases, leaving 8 bases of the junction unmatched. The CDR3 here is CASSPAGTISTGELFF. The CDR3 DNA sequence: TGTGCCAGCTCACCGGCCGGGACTATTTCCACCGGGGAGCTGTTTTTT.

This chain joins TRBV5-6 and TRBJ1-4, with D maybe TRBD1 (5 bases). CDR1 is SGHDT, CDR2 YYEEEE, per germline. The CDR3 totals 15 residues. V was cut by 0 bases and J by 0 bases, with 6 bases left in between. CDR3: CASSLAGTTNEKLFF. The CDR3, as DNA: TGTGCCAGCAGCTTGGCAGGGACAACTAATGAAAAACTGTTTTTT.

This sequence joins TRBV3-1 (or the pseudogene TRBV3-2) and TRBJ1-2; D remains ambiguous. V lost 3 bases, J lost 4 bases, and 12 bases lay in between. The germline V gene encodes CDR1 LGHDT and CDR2 YNNKEL (reference sequence). The CDR3 totals 14 residues. CDR3 DNA sequence: TGTGCCAGCAGCCATCCAGGTCCCCTCTATGGCTACACCTTC. Encoded protein: CASSHPGPLYGYTF.

This clone came up a few times. The rearrangement joins TRBV4-2 to TRBJ2-7, with 7 bases fitting TRBD2. This CDR3 is 12 amino acids long. Germline V CDR1 and CDR2: LGHNA, YNFKEQ. With V trimmed by 3 bases and J by 7 bases, 3 bases remained unmatched. This chain's CDR3 is CASSHGAGEQYF. The CDR3 coding sequence is TGTGCCAGCAGCCATGGAGCGGGGGAGCAGTACTTC.

V gene TRBV2 combines with J gene TRBJ1-1, with 11 bases aligning to TRBD1. J was trimmed by 1 base and V by 6 bases; bases with no gene match: 1. Per germline, CDR1 SNHLY and CDR2 FYNNEI. The CDR3 totals 14 residues. CDR3 sequence reads: CASRGTGGNTEAFF. CDR3 in DNA: TGTGCCAGCAGGGGGACAGGGGGGAACACTGAAGCTTTCTTT.

The J gene is TRBJ2-1, the V gene TRBV7-3, with 11 bases that match TRBD2. This CDR3 is 14 amino acids long. The germline V gene encodes CDR1 SGHTA and CDR2 FQGTGA. Trimming took 5 bases from V and 7 from J; bases not matched to a gene: 4. CDR3 protein: CASSVGTSGNEQFF. CDR3 sequence (DNA): TGTGCCAGCAGCGTGGGGACTAGCGGAAATGAGCAGTTCTTC.

This clone was counted once. The chain couples TRBV3-1 (or the pseudogene TRBV3-2) to TRBJ1-2, with D perhaps TRBD1 (5 bases). Looked up from germline, CDR1 is LGHDT and CDR2 is YNNKEL (reference sequence). Trimming cost V 0 bases and J 0 bases, with 14 bases left between them. The CDR3 consists of 17 residues. The CDR3 coding sequence is TGTGCCAGCAGCCAAGAAAGGTACAGGAGAACTAACTATGGCTACACCTTC. This gives the protein CASSQERYRRTNYGYTF.

The V call is TRBV18, the J call TRBJ2-3; D may be TRBD2 (5 bases). From germline, CDR1 is KGHSH and CDR2 LQKENI. The CDR3 runs 13 residues. V lost 5 bases and J 4 bases, leaving 10 bases between the germline ends. This CDR3 reads CASSSEGADTQYF. The CDR3 nucleotides are TGTGCCAGCTCATCAGAGGGCGCAGATACGCAGTATTTT.

The chain links TRBV7-3 to TRBJ2-7; TRBD2 agrees at 8 bases. Trimming removed 5 bases from V and 5 bases from J; junction bases left unmatched: 14. Germline CDR1 reads SGHTA; CDR2 reads FQGTGA. This CDR3 has 16 amino acids. The CDR3 nucleotides are TGTGCCAGCAGCATGAATGAGCGGGAGCGGTACCACGAGCAGTACTTC. Amino acid sequence: CASSMNERERYHEQYF. The full variable domain, its missing parts supplied by reference TRBV7-3 and TRBJ2-7, is GAGVSQTPSNKVTEKGKYVELRCDPISGHTALYWYRQSLGQGPEFLIYFQGTGAADDSGLPNDRFFAVRPEGSVSTLKIQRTERGDSAVYLCASSMNERERYHEQYFGPGTRLTVT.

The table lists this clone with a few counts. The rearrangement uses TRBV28 and TRBJ1-2; 7 nucleotides match TRBD1. There are 14 residues in the CDR3. Germline V lookup: CDR1 MDHEN, CDR2 SYDVKM. The V gene end was trimmed by 2 bases and the J gene end by 7 bases; junction bases not matched to a gene: 7. In nucleotides, the CDR3 is TGTGCCAGCAGTTTAGGCGAGGGGGCGCTTGGCTACACCTTC. Translation gives CASSLGEGALGYTF.

The chain employs TRBV7-9 and TRBJ1-1; D unresolved. The length of the CDR3 is 14 residues. V lost 6 bases to trimming and J lost 0 bases, with 11 bases between them. Germline V CDR1 and CDR2: SEHNR, FQNEAQ (reference sequence). This chain's CDR3 is CASRLFEVNTEAFF. The CDR3 DNA reads TGTGCCAGCAGGTTATTCGAGGTGAACACTGAAGCTTTCTTT.

This chain joins TRBV5-1 and TRBJ1-2; the D gene is possibly TRBD1 (5 bases). Trimming took off 1 base at V and 4 bases at J, with 11 bases between the two ends. Germline assignment: CDR1 SGHRS and CDR2 YFSETQ. The CDR3 runs 14 residues. The CDR3 region is CASSLQGESYGYTF. CDR3 nucleotides: TGCGCCAGCAGCTTGCAGGGCGAGAGCTATGGCTACACCTTC.

The V call is TRBV18, the J call TRBJ2-7; D may be TRBD2 (6 bases). The CDR3 extends over 15 amino acids. Trimming removed 1 base at V and 2 bases at J, with 12 bases between. Germline-derived CDR1 and CDR2 are KGHSH and LQKENI. The CDR3 bases are TGTGCCAGCTCACCACTGGCGGGGACCACCTACGAGCAGTACTTC. It translates to CASSPLAGTTYEQYF.

This chain links TRBV19 with TRBJ1-2, with TRBD1 matching over 8 bases. In germline, CDR1 is LNHDA, CDR2 SQIVND (reference sequence). This CDR3 comprises 14 residues. V dropped 2 bases and J dropped 8; count of bases not matched to a gene: 7. The CDR3 reads CASSIQGAYSGYTF. The CDR3 DNA follows: TGTGCCAGTAGTATACAGGGGGCATATTCAGGCTACACCTTC.

The table lists this clone with a few counts. The V and J genes are TRBV5-1 and TRBJ1-6; perhaps TRBD1 as D (5 bases). CDR1 and CDR2 from the germline V gene are SGHRS and YFSETQ. This CDR3 has 16 residues. Trimming removed 3 bases at V and 6 bases at J, with 16 bases between. The CDR3 protein is CASSWGPIGANSPLHF. DNA of the CDR3: TGCGCCAGCAGCTGGGGCCCGATTGGGGCTAATTCACCCCTCCACTTT.

CDR3 residues: CASRPGGDSGYTF. For the CDR3, the DNA is TGTGCCAGCAGACCAGGGGGTGATAGTGGCTACACCTTC. The chain uses TRBV7-6 and TRBJ1-2, with 7 bases identical to TRBD1. V was clipped by 6 bases and J by 7 bases; unmatched bases: 8. This CDR3 has 13 amino acids. The germline gives CDR1 SGHVS, CDR2 FNYEAQ.

The chain is built from TRBV7-9 and TRBJ1-2, with 7 bases that match TRBD1. Losses at the gene ends were 6 bases for V and 8 bases for J; bases not matched to a gene: 15. Germline V gives CDR1 SEHNR, CDR2 FQNEAQ (reference sequence). The CDR3 has 15 amino acids. The CDR3 DNA is TGTGCCAGCAGTGGAAACAGGGGCCTGCTAAGGGGCTACACCTTC. It specifies CASSGNRGLLRGYTF.

The rearrangement joins TRBV24-1 to TRBJ2-5; a weak D match, TRBD2 (6 bases). V gave up 5 bases and J gave up 7 bases, with 7 bases separating them. Per germline, CDR1 KGHDR and CDR2 SFDVKD. The CDR3 totals 11 residues. The CDR3 spells CATSGGGTQYF. The CDR3 nucleotides read TGTGCCACCAGTGGGGGAGGGACCCAGTACTTC.

The chain links TRBV28 to TRBJ2-7; 7 nucleotides align to TRBD1. The CDR3 has 14 amino acids. Trimming at V came to 6 bases and at J to 2 bases, leaving 7 bases not matched to a gene. Germline V gives CDR1 MDHEN, CDR2 SYDVKM. The CDR3 sequence is CASSRQGWAYEQYF. CDR3 DNA: TGTGCCAGCAGCAGACAGGGTTGGGCCTACGAGCAGTACTTC. Full variable domain (outside the CDR3, taken from reference TRBV28 and TRBJ2-7): DVKVTQSSRYLVKRTGEKVFLECVQDMDHENMFWYRQDPGLGLRLIYFSYDVKMKEKGDIPEGYSVSREKKERFSLILESASTNQTSMYLCASSRQGWAYEQYFGPGTRLTVT.

The chain is built from TRBV7-2 and TRBJ1-5; D unresolved. There are 12 residues in the CDR3. Trimming took 3 bases from V and 6 from J, leaving 6 bases between them. Per germline, CDR1 SGHTA and CDR2 FQGNSA. The CDR3 loop reads CASSFAGQPQHF. DNA for the CDR3: TGTGCCAGCAGCTTCGCCGGTCAGCCCCAGCATTTT. The full variable domain, rest sourced from reference TRBV7-2 and TRBJ1-5, is GAGVSQSPSNKVTEKGKDVELRCDPISGHTALYWYRQSLGQGLEFLIYFQGNSAPDKSGLPSDRFSAERTGGSVSTLTIQRTQQEDSAVYLCASSFAGQPQHFGDGTRLSIL.

The rearrangement joins TRBV15 to TRBJ1-4; D perhaps matches TRBD1 (5 bases). Germline loops: CDR1 LNHNV, CDR2 YYDKDF (reference sequence). V lost 0 bases to trimming and J lost 7 bases, with 12 bases between them. The CDR3 runs to 15 residues. Here the CDR3 reads CATSRERGLGEKLFF. The DNA of the CDR3 is TGTGCCACCAGCAGAGAGCGGGGGTTGGGTGAAAAACTGTTTTTT.

The gene calls are TRBV7-2 and TRBJ1-2, with 9 bases aligning to TRBD1. Germline loops: CDR1 SGHTA, CDR2 FQGNSA. V gave up 3 bases and J gave up 5 bases; unmatched junction bases: 10. The CDR3 loop spans 16 amino acids. CDR3 in amino acids: CASSFLAGQGYYGYTF. The CDR3 DNA follows: TGTGCCAGCAGCTTTCTTGCGGGACAGGGATATTATGGCTACACCTTC. Together with reference TRBV7-2 and TRBJ1-2, the CDR3 gives the full variable domain: GAGVSQSPSNKVTEKGKDVELRCDPISGHTALYWYRQSLGQGLEFLIYFQGNSAPDKSGLPSDRFSAERTGGSVSTLTIQRTQQEDSAVYLCASSFLAGQGYYGYTFGSGTRLTVV.

V and J are TRBV5-1 and TRBJ1-5; 9 bases match TRBD1. V shed 4 bases, J shed 5 bases, and the junction held 7 bases outside the gene matches. The germline V gene encodes CDR1 SGHRS and CDR2 YFSETQ. This CDR3 is built from 15 residues. The CDR3 DNA is TGCGCCAGCAGCCAAGGACAGGGGCCACATCAGCCCCAGCATTTT. Translated: CASSQGQGPHQPQHF.

The chain employs TRBV10-3 and TRBJ2-3; 10 bases are shared with TRBD2. The CDR3 consists of 19 residues. The trim removed 6 bases at V and 4 bases at J, leaving 19 bases unmatched. CDR1 and CDR2 (germline): ENHRY, SYGVKD. CDR3 residues: CAISGGALAGGPISDTQYF. The CDR3 nucleotides read TGTGCCATCAGCGGAGGGGCTTTAGCGGGAGGACCCATATCAGATACGCAGTATTTT.

This chain connects TRBV19 to TRBJ1-4, with 10 bases matching TRBD1. Germline V CDR1 and CDR2: LNHDA, SQIVND (reference sequence). V lost 8 bases to trimming and J lost 7 bases; unmatched junction nucleotides: 10. The CDR3 is made up of 15 amino acids. CDR3 in amino acids: CASEADRGYGEKLFF. The DNA for the CDR3 is TGTGCCAGTGAGGCGGACAGGGGGTACGGTGAAAAACTGTTTTTT. Drawing the rest from reference TRBV19 and TRBJ1-4, the complete variable domain is DGGITQSPKYLFRKEGQNVTLSCEQNLNHDAMYWYRQDPGQGLRLIYYSQIVNDFQKGDIAEGYSVSREKKESFPLTVTSAQKNPTAFYLCASEADRGYGEKLFFGSGTQLSVL.

This clone occurred once. The chain couples TRBV18 to TRBJ2-3; D may be TRBD1 (5 bases). V was shortened by 1 base and J by 3 bases, with 14 bases between the two germline ends. The CDR3 runs to 16 residues. Germline V CDR1 and CDR2: KGHSH, LQKENI. CDR3: CASSPQGWVRTDTQYF. In nucleotides, the CDR3 is TGTGCCAGCTCACCACAGGGGTGGGTACGGACAGATACGCAGTATTTT.

This sequence joins TRBV14 and TRBJ2-3; TRBD1 aligns across 8 bases. Germline CDR1 SGHDN, CDR2 FVKESK. The CDR3 is 15 amino acids. V lost 4 bases, J lost 5 bases, and 8 bases stayed unmatched. CDR3 sequence: CASSRQGLAGDTQYF. CDR3 nucleotides: TGTGCCAGCAGCCGACAGGGGCTAGCTGGAGATACGCAGTATTTT. Full variable domain (remainder filled in from reference TRBV14 and TRBJ2-3): EAGVTQFPSHSVIEKGQTVTLRCDPISGHDNLYWYRRVMGKEIKFLLHFVKESKQDESGMPNNRFLAERTGGTYSTLKVQPAELEDSGVYFCASSRQGLAGDTQYFGPGTRLTVL.

This chain links TRBV11-1 with TRBJ2-3, with 10 positions matching TRBD2. The CDR3 spans 16 residues. Per the germline V gene, CDR1 is SGHAT and CDR2 is FQDESV (reference sequence). V gave up 4 bases and J gave up 2 bases; unmatched junction bases: 6. CDR3 DNA: TGTGCCAGCAGCTGGGGACTAGCGATCCTCACAGATACGCAGTATTTT. Its protein is CASSWGLAILTDTQYF.